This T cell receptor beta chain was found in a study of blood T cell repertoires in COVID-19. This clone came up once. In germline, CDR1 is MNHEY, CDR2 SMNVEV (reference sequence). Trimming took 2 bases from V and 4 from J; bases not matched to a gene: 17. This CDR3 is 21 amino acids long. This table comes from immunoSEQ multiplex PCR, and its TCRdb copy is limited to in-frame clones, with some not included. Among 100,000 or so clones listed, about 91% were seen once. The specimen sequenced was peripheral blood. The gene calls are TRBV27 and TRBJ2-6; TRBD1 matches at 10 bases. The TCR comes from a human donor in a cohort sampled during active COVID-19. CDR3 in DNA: TGTGCCAGCAGTTTAGAGGGGACAGGGGTGGGTTTGATGGGAGGGGCCAACGTCCTGACTTTC. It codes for CASSLEGTGVGLMGGANVLTF. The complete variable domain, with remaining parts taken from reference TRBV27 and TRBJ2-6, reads EAQVTQNPRYLITVTGKKLTVTCSQNMNHEYMSWYRQDPGLGLRQIYYSMNVEVTDKGDVPEGYKVSRKEKRNFPLILESPSPNQTSLYFCASSLEGTGVGLMGGANVLTFGAGSRLTVL.